This T cell receptor beta chain was sequenced during a study of a mutant IDH1 vaccine in newly diagnosed glioma. Produced via immunoSEQ multiplex PCR; TCRdb's table is partial and in-frame only. The table has more than 9,500 clones, roughly 84% seen once. A note on this clone: Its specificity is not known.

Germline trimming cut 4 bases from V and 8 bases from J; bases unmatched to any gene: 18. CDR3 length: 18 amino acids. CDR1 SGHNT and CDR2 YYREEE come from the germline V gene (reference sequence). Time point indicated: week 5, during vaccination. The vaccine gave 300 ug of a 20-mer mutant IDH1 peptide subcutaneously per dose. The chain combines TRBV5-4 with TRBJ2-1; 10 positions agree with TRBD1. The source is a woman aged 40 to 50 with glioma. Some clones in this sample may be carry-over from other donors' samples. The specimen comprised PBMCs, sampled from a glioma patient whose treatment included an IDH1 peptide vaccine. The CDR3 loop reads CASSILGGGTGAVDEQFF. The CDR3 nucleotides are TGTGCCAGCAGCATCCTTGGGGGGGGGACAGGGGCCGTCGATGAGCAGTTCTTC. Using reference TRBV5-4 and TRBJ2-1 for the parts outside the CDR3, the full variable domain is ETGVTQSPTHLIKTRGQQVTLRCSSQSGHNTVSWYQQALGQGPQFIFQYYREEENGRGNFPPRFSGLQFPNYSSELNVNALELDDSALYLCASSILGGGTGAVDEQFFGPGTRLTVL.